The 21 T cell receptor beta chains below all came from one sample that was sequenced in a study of identical twins. TCRdb ran MiXCR on the 5' RACE reads and lists one entry per CDR3 protein. The top ten clones hold 9% to 10% of a sample with about 240,000 distinct CDR3 sequences, 10% of them seen once. Sequenced material: memory T cells sorted from blood. These receptors all come from a man aged 50-59 years in good health.

J is TRBJ2-3 and V is TRBV4-2; weak D call: TRBD1 (5 bases). The CDR3 consists of 19 residues. Germline V gene sequence: CDR1 LGHNA, CDR2 YNFKEQ. The germline V and J ends were trimmed by 0 bases and 1 base, with 20 bases remaining between them. The CDR3 sequence: CASSQDRKWTRSRTDTQYF. The CDR3 DNA is TGTGCCAGCAGCCAAGATAGGAAGTGGACACGGAGCCGCACAGATACGCAGTATTTT.

This clonotype has ten or more counts. This chain uses TRBV5-1 with TRBJ2-1, with 14 bases aligning to TRBD2. The CDR3 runs 16 residues. The trim removed 3 bases at V and 8 bases at J, leaving 7 bases unmatched. CDR1 is SGHRS and CDR2 is YFSETQ in the germline V gene. DNA of the CDR3: TGCGCCAGCAGCTGGGGGACTAGCGGGGGAGTCGATGAGCAGTTCTTC. It codes for CASSWGTSGGVDEQFF.

The rearrangement uses TRBV5-4 and TRBJ2-7; D gene unclear. Between the trimmed V and J ends, which lost 2 bases and 5 bases, there was a span of 8 bases. CDR3 length equals 12 residues. CDR1 SGHNT and CDR2 YYREEE come from the germline V gene (reference sequence). The CDR3 coding sequence is TGTGCCAGCAGCTTAGAGATCGACGAGCAGTACTTC. This encodes CASSLEIDEQYF.

The chain uses TRBV6-1 and TRBJ2-5, with D perhaps TRBD2 (5 bases). Per germline, CDR1 MNHNS and CDR2 SASEGT. V was pared by 7 bases and J by 3 bases, with 6 bases between. CDR3 size: 11 residues. The CDR3 loop is CASMREETQYF. In DNA form, the CDR3 reads TGTGCCAGCATGAGGGAAGAGACCCAGTACTTC.

The chain is built from TRBV7-3 and TRBJ2-1, with 7 nucleotides matching TRBD2. Trimming removed 6 bases from V and 8 bases from J; junction bases left unmatched: 7. The germline gives CDR1 SGHTA, CDR2 FQGTGA. This CDR3 is 13 amino acids long. The CDR3 coding sequence is TGTGCCAGCAGTCAGCGGGATGGCGATGAGCAGTTCTTC. Translation: CASSQRDGDEQFF.

This clonotype was found many times. The CDR3, as DNA: TGCGCCAGCAGCTTGGGGGGGCCAGGAGATACGCAGTATTTT. The encoded protein is CASSLGGPGDTQYF. J is TRBJ2-3 and V is TRBV5-1; D possibly corresponds to TRBD1 (6 bases). Trimming pared 0 bases from V and 5 bases from J, leaving 10 bases between. Germline V gene sequence: CDR1 SGHRS, CDR2 YFSETQ. The CDR3 sequence is 14 residues long.

This chain uses TRBV5-5 with TRBJ2-7; D unresolved. Germline assignment: CDR1 SGHKS and CDR2 YYEKEE (reference sequence). This CDR3 is built from 15 residues. V shed 4 bases and J shed 0 bases, with 14 bases lying between them. CDR3 residues: CASSRAQESSYEQYF. In DNA form, the CDR3 reads TGTGCCAGCAGCAGGGCTCAAGAGAGCTCCTACGAGCAGTACTTC.

This chain connects TRBV7-6 to TRBJ2-5; TRBD2 matches at 11 bases. The germline gives CDR1 SGHVS, CDR2 FNYEAQ. The CDR3 sequence is 15 residues long. V was clipped by 5 bases and J by 8 bases; unmatched bases: 10. The CDR3 is CASSETSGSFGTQYF. CDR3 sequence (DNA): TGTGCCAGCAGCGAAACTAGCGGGAGCTTTGGAACCCAGTACTTC.

This clonotype was seen ten or more times. This chain connects TRBV28 to TRBJ2-1; D unclear. CDR1 MDHEN and CDR2 SYDVKM come from the germline V gene. V was clipped by 3 bases and J by 6 bases, with 9 bases between them. The CDR3 length is 13 residues. Here the CDR3 DNA reads TGTGCCAGCAGTTTTATACAGTTCAATGAGCAGTTCTTC. Its translation: CASSFIQFNEQFF.

This clonotype was seen many times. J is TRBJ2-7 and V is TRBV18, with TRBD1 matching over 9 bases. Germline V CDR1 and CDR2: KGHSH, LQKENI. The junction had 9 bases not matched to a gene; V was cut back by 2 bases and J by 7 bases. The CDR3 length is 15 residues. CDR3 DNA: TGTGCCAGCTCACCATTCGGGACAGGGACAGGGGAGCAGTACTTC. Amino acid sequence: CASSPFGTGTGEQYF.

A few counts support this clonotype. V gene TRBV11-2 combines with J gene TRBJ2-7; TRBD1 matches 8 bases. The germline gives CDR1 SGHAT, CDR2 FQNNGV. The CDR3 sequence is 14 residues long. V lost 7 bases, J lost 0 bases, and 5 bases stayed unmatched. The CDR3: CASTRTGFSYEQYF. CDR3 in DNA: TGTGCCAGCACCCGGACAGGGTTCTCCTACGAGCAGTACTTC.

This rearrangement joins TRBV5-1 to TRBJ1-1; 8 nucleotides line up with TRBD1. V was clipped by 3 bases and J by 4 bases; unmatched bases: 8. Looked up from germline, CDR1 is SGHRS and CDR2 is YFSETQ. This CDR3 comprises 15 residues. The DNA for the CDR3 is TGCGCCAGCAGCTCTATAGACAGGGGTGTCACTGAAGCTTTCTTT. Protein: CASSSIDRGVTEAFF.

This clonotype has more than one count but fewer than ten. This chain connects TRBV3-1 to TRBJ1-1, with 7 bases aligning to TRBD1. Unmatched junction bases numbered 7, after V lost 3 bases and J lost 6 bases. From germline, CDR1 is LGHDT and CDR2 YNNKEL (reference sequence). The CDR3 runs 14 residues. In DNA, the CDR3 is TGTGCCAGCAGCCATCACAGGGGTCTGGCTGAAGCTTTCTTT. As protein: CASSHHRGLAEAFF.

The gene calls are TRBV29-1 and TRBJ1-1; no reliable D call. This CDR3 contains 14 residues. The V gene lost 6 bases and the J gene lost 4 bases, with 18 bases spanning the gap. Germline assignment: CDR1 SQVTM and CDR2 ANQGSEA. CDR3 coding DNA: TGCAGCGTACAAAACTCCAGGCCTTCCACTGAAGCTTTCTTT. As protein: CSVQNSRPSTEAFF.

This clonotype was seen only a few times. The chain recombines TRBV6-5 with TRBJ2-3, with 9 bases that match TRBD2. Germline V gene lookup returns CDR1 MNHEY and CDR2 SVGAGI. The CDR3 contains 17 residues. J gave up 6 bases and V 0 bases, and 10 bases lay outside the gene matches. Here the CDR3 DNA reads TGTGCCAGCAGTTACTCTTTCAGCGGGGGGCGGACCGATACGCAGTATTTT. It codes for CASSYSFSGGRTDTQYF.

This chain uses TRBV20-1 with TRBJ2-7, with no clear D. The CDR3 covers 12 residues. The germline V gene has CDR1 DFQATT and CDR2 SNEGSKA (reference sequence). V lost 3 bases and J lost 0, with 6 bases in between. The CDR3 coding sequence is TGCAGTGCTAGTCTTGCCTCCTACGAGCAGTACTTC. Translating it yields CSASLASYEQYF.

The rearrangement joins TRBV12-3 or TRBV12-4 to TRBJ2-7; 8 bases match TRBD1. CDR3 length equals 14 residues. Germline trimming cut 3 bases from V and 4 bases from J; bases unmatched to any gene: 5. The CDR3: CASSFGRGLYEQYF. CDR3 coding DNA: TGTGCCAGCAGTTTCGGCAGGGGGCTTTACGAGCAGTACTTC.

This clonotype was detected many times. The CDR3 sequence: CAISLRGGQGDTQYF. The CDR3 DNA is TGTGCCATCAGCCTTAGGGGGGGTCAGGGAGATACGCAGTATTTT. V usage is TRBV10-3 and J usage is TRBJ2-3; D possibly corresponds to TRBD2 (7 bases). CDR1 is ENHRY and CDR2 is SYGVKD in the germline V gene. Trimming shortened V by 6 bases and J by 5 bases, and 18 bases separated the two germline ends. The CDR3 runs 15 residues.

This clonotype was observed at least ten times. This chain joins TRBV12-3 or TRBV12-4 and TRBJ1-5, with 10 nucleotides matching TRBD1. The CDR3 is made up of 14 amino acids. V shed 3 bases, J shed 5 bases, and the junction held 1 base outside the gene matches. CDR3 DNA sequence: TGTGCCAGCAGTTTGGACAGGGGGGATCAGCCCCAGCATTTT. Translating it yields CASSLDRGDQPQHF.

The sample holds a few counts of this clonotype. The chain joins TRBV20-1 to TRBJ2-5; tentatively, D is TRBD1 or TRBD2 (7 bases each). V was clipped by 4 bases and J by 5 bases, with 17 bases between them. The CDR3 covers 14 residues. Per the germline V gene, CDR1 is DFQATT and CDR2 is SNEGSKA (reference sequence). The CDR3 DNA sequence: TGCAGTGCTAACAGTCGACAGGGAGGGGAGACCCAGTACTTC. This gives the protein CSANSRQGGETQYF.

This chain uses TRBV29-1 with TRBJ2-7; 9 bases match TRBD1. After removal of 6 bases from V and 1 base from J, the junction contained 4 bases not matched to a gene. This CDR3 spans 13 amino acids. The germline V gene encodes CDR1 SQVTM and CDR2 ANQGSEA. The CDR3 DNA is TGCAGCGTAGAACAGGGGGCGTCCTACGAGCAGTACTTC. This encodes CSVEQGASYEQYF.